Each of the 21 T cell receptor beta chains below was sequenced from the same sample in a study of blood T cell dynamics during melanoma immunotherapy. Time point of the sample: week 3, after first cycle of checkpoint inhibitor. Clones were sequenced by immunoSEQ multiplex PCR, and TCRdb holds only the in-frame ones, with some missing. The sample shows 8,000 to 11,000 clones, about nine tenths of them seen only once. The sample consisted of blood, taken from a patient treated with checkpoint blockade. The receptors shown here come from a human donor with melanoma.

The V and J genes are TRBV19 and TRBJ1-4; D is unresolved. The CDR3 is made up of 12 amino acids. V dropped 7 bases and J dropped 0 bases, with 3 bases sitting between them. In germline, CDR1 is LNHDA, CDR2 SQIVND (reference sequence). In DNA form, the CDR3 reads TGTGCCAGTAAAACAACTAATGAAAAACTGTTTTTT. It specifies CASKTTNEKLFF.

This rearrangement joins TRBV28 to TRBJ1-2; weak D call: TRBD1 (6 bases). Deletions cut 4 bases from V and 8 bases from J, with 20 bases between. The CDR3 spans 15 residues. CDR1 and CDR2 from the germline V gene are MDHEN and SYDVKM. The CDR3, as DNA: TGTGCCAGCAGTTCATACGGGGGCGCTTTGGGGGGCTACACCTTC. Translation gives CASSSYGGALGGYTF.

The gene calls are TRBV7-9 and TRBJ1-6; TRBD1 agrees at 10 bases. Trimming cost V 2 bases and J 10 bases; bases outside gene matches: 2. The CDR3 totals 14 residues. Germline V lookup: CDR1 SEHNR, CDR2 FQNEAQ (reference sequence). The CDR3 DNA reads TGTGCCAGCAGCTTAAGGGACAGGGGCTCACCCCTCCACTTT. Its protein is CASSLRDRGSPLHF.

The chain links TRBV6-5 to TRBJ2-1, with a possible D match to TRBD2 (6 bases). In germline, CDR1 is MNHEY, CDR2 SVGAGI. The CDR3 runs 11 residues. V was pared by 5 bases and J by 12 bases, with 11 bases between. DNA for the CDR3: TGTGCCAGCAGTACTGGGACTCTGCAGTTCTTC. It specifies CASSTGTLQFF.

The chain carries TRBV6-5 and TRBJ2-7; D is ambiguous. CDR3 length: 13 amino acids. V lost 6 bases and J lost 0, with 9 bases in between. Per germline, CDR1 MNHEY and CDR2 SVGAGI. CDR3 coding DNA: TGTGCCAGCAGGACGACACCCTCCTACGAGCAGTACTTC. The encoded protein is CASRTTPSYEQYF.

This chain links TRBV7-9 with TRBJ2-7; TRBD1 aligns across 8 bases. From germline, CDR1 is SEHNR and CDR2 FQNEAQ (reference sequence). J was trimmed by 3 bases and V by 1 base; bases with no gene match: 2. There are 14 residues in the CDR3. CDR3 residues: CASSLGTGNYEQYF. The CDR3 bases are TGTGCCAGCAGCTTAGGGACAGGGAACTACGAGCAGTACTTC.

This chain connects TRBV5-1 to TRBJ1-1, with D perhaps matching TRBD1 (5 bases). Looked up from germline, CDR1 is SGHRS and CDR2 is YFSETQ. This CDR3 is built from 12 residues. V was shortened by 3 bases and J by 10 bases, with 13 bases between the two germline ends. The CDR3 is CASSSRGDGAFF. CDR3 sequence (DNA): TGCGCCAGCAGCTCGCGGGGCGACGGAGCTTTCTTT.

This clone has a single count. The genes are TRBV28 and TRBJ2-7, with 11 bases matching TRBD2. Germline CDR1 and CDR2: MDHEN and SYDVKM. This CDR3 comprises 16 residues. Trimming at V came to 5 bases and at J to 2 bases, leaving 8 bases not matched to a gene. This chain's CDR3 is CASSPNLAGGPYEQYF. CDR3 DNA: TGTGCCAGCAGTCCGAATCTAGCGGGAGGACCCTACGAGCAGTACTTC.

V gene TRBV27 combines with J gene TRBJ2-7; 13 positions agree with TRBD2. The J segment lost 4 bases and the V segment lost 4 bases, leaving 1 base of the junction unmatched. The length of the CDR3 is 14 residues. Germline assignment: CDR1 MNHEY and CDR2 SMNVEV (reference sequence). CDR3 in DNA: TGTGCCAGCAGTTGGACTAGCGGGAGTTACGAGCAGTACTTC. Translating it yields CASSWTSGSYEQYF.

For the CDR3, the DNA is TGTGCCATCAGTGAGTCCGACAGGGGGAACACTGAAGCTTTCTTT. This gives the protein CAISESDRGNTEAFF. V gene TRBV10-3 combines with J gene TRBJ1-1; 8 bases map to TRBD1. Germline lookup yields CDR1 ENHRY and CDR2 SYGVKD. This CDR3 spans 15 amino acids. Trimming took 0 bases from V and 1 from J; bases not matched to a gene: 1.

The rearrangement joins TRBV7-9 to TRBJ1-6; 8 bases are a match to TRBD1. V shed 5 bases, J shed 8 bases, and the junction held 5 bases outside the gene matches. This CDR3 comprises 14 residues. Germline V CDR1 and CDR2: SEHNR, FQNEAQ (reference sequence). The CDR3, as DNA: TGTGCCAGCAGCCTCGGACAGGGACATTCACCCCTCCACTTT. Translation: CASSLGQGHSPLHF.

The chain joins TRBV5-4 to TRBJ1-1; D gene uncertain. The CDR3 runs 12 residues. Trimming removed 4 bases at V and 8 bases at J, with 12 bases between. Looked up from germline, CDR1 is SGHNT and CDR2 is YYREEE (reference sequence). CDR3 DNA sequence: TGTGCCAGCAGCCGACCTGATTCCGAAGCTTTCTTT. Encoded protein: CASSRPDSEAFF.

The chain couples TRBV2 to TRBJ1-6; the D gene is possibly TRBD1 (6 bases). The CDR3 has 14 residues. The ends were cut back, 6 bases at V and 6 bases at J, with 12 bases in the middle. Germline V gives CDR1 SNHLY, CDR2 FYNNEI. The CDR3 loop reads CASREDRVNSPLHF. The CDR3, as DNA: TGTGCCAGCAGGGAGGACAGAGTTAATTCACCCCTCCACTTT.

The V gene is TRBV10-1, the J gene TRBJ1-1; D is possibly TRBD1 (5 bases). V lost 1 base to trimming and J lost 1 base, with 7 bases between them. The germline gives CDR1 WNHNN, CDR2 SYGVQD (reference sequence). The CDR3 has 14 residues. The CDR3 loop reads CASSEFGQNTEAFF. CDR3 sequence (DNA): TGCGCCAGCAGTGAGTTTGGACAGAACACTGAAGCTTTCTTT.

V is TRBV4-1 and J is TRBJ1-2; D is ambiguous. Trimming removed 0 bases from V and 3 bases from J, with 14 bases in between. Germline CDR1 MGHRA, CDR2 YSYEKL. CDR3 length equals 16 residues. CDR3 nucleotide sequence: TGCGCCAGCAGCCAAGAAGAGGCGACTCAGCACTATGGCTACACCTTC. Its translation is CASSQEEATQHYGYTF.

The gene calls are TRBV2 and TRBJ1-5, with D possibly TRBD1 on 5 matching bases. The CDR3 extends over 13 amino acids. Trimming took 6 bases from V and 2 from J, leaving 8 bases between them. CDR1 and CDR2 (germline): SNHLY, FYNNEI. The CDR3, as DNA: TGTGCCAGCAGCCGAGGGGGCAATCAGCCCCAGCATTTT. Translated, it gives CASSRGGNQPQHF.

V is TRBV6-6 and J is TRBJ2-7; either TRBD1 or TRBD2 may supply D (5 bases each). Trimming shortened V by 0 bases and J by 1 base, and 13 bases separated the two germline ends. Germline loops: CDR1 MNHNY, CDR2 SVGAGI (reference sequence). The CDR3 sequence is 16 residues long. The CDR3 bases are TGTGCCAGCAGTTACTCTGCTGGGGGTGTTTCCTACGAGCAGTACTTC. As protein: CASSYSAGGVSYEQYF.

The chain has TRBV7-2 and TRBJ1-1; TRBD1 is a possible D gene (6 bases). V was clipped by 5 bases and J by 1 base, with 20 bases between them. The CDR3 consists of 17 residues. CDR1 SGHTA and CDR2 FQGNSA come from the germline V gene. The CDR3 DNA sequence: TGTGCCAGCAGCCTATCCTTCCTAGGGGGTGGGAACACTGAAGCTTTCTTT. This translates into CASSLSFLGGGNTEAFF.

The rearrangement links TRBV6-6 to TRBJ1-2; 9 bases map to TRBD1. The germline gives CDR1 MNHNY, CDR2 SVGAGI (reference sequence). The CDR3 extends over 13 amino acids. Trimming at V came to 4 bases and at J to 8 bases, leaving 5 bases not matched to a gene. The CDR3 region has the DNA TGTGCCAGCAGTTTGGGACAGGGCGACGGCTACACCTTC. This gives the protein CASSLGQGDGYTF.

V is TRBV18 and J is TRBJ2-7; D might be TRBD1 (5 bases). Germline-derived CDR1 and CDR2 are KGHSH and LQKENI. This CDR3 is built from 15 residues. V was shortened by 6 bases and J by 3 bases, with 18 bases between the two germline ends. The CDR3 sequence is CASSQRQREFYEQYF. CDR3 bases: TGTGCCAGCTCTCAAAGACAGAGAGAGTTCTACGAGCAGTACTTC. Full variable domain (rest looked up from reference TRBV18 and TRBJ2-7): NAGVMQNPRHLVRRRGQEARLRCSPMKGHSHVYWYRQLPEEGLKFMVYLQKENIIDESGMPKERFSAEFPKEGPSILRIQQVVRGDSAAYFCASSQRQREFYEQYFGPGTRLTVT.

The CDR3 spells CASSQGLAGLEDTQYF. The DNA for the CDR3 is TGTGCCAGCAGCCAAGGACTAGCGGGTCTTGAAGATACGCAGTATTTT. This chain uses TRBV11-2 with TRBJ2-3, with 11 bases fitting TRBD2. CDR1 and CDR2 from the germline V gene are SGHAT and FQNNGV. The CDR3 sequence is 16 residues long. J lost 5 bases, V lost 5 bases, and 9 bases had no gene match.